One T cell receptor (beta chain) is described in this entry. Relapse was seen in all patients after autologous stem cell transplantation, and brentuximab vedotin exposure was variable. Sequencing used immunoSEQ multiplex PCR; TCRdb keeps in-frame clones, though not all of them. Of about 26,000 clones listed, roughly 68% were seen once; the top ten hold around 11%. This sample stems from a study of PD-1 blockade in classical Hodgkin lymphoma. Study-level background: Intravenous nivolumab at 3 mg/kg was given to patients every 2 weeks.

Germline values: CDR1 MNHEY, CDR2 SVGAGI. The CDR3 is made up of 13 amino acids. The ends were cut back, 0 bases at V and 4 bases at J, with 6 bases in the middle. The input for sequencing was peripheral blood mononuclear cells (PBMCs), taken before the second cycle of nivolumab. This chain links TRBV6-5 with TRBJ2-5, with unresolved D. The clonotype originates from a human donor with classical Hodgkin lymphoma. CDR3 residues: CASSYSPGETQYF. The CDR3 DNA follows: TGTGCCAGCAGTTACTCGCCAGGAGAGACCCAGTACTTC.